This entry features one T cell receptor beta chain sequence. The people who gave samples were healthy Caucasians from Russia, aged roughly 6 to 95. A second PCR of about 6 to 11 cycles used a sample-barcoded 5' primer and a J-beta primer mix. Each CDR3 protein is one row after TCRdb ran MiXCR on the 5' RACE reads. The data show approximately 780,000 distinct CDR3 sequences, approximately 24% seen once. The data were obtained in a study of blood T cells in healthy people across ages. V lost 6 bases and J 4 bases, leaving 21 bases between the germline ends. Germline-derived CDR1 and CDR2 are MDHEN and SYDVKM. The CDR3 loop spans 16 amino acids. This sample was shared with a second study, whose subject was T cells of mothers and their children.

The chain uses TRBV28 and TRBJ2-5, with a tentative D call TRBD2 (5 bases). This clonotype originated in a boy aged 5 to 17 in good health. The material sequenced was blood. CDR3 sequence reads: CASSSLQMRAGETQYF. As DNA, the CDR3 is TGTGCCAGCAGCTCTTTACAGATGCGGGCCGGAGAGACCCAGTACTTC. The full variable domain, completed using reference TRBV28 and TRBJ2-5, is DVKVTQSSRYLVKRTGEKVFLECVQDMDHENMFWYRQDPGLGLRLIYFSYDVKMKEKGDIPEGYSVSREKKERFSLILESASTNQTSMYLCASSSLQMRAGETQYFGPGTRLLVL.